The 13 T cell receptor beta chains reported below all come from one sample, sequenced in a study of CD8 T cells in Susac syndrome. cDNA came from roughly 0.53 to 1 ug RNA primed by random hexamers. TCRdb analysed the immunoSEQ multiplex PCR reads with MiXCR anew, one entry per CDR3 protein. The repertoire holds about 200,000 distinct CDR3 sequences, over 85% seen once, with 0.08% to 0.11% in the top ten. Specimen: CD4+ T cells from PBMCs. The source is a human donor in good health.

V usage is TRBV4-1 and J usage is TRBJ2-3, with a weak D call TRBD2 (6 bases). V was cut by 2 bases and J by 4 bases, with 19 bases left in between. Germline CDR1 and CDR2: MGHRA and YSYEKL. CDR3 length: 17 amino acids. The CDR3 reads CASSQPPGGSPADTQYF. CDR3 nucleotide sequence: TGCGCCAGCAGCCAACCCCCTGGGGGGAGTCCCGCAGATACGCAGTATTTT.

The chain joins TRBV29-1 to TRBJ2-1; D may be TRBD2 (5 bases). The germline V gene encodes CDR1 SQVTM and CDR2 ANQGSEA. The CDR3 spans 12 residues. Trimming removed 1 base from V and 8 bases from J, with 9 bases in between. The CDR3 protein is CSVEGLADEQFF. The CDR3 coding sequence is TGCAGCGTTGAAGGGCTAGCCGATGAGCAGTTCTTC.

CDR3 loop: CASSSENRGMETQYF. The DNA of the CDR3 is TGTGCCAGCAGCTCAGAAAACAGGGGGATGGAGACCCAGTACTTC. This chain links TRBV7-2 with TRBJ2-5, with 8 positions matching TRBD1. V shed 4 bases, J shed 5 bases, and the junction held 9 bases outside the gene matches. The CDR3 is made up of 15 amino acids. Germline V gene lookup returns CDR1 SGHTA and CDR2 FQGNSA. Variable domain in full (rest from reference TRBV7-2 and TRBJ2-5): GAGVSQSPSNKVTEKGKDVELRCDPISGHTALYWYRQSLGQGLEFLIYFQGNSAPDKSGLPSDRFSAERTGGSVSTLTIQRTQQEDSAVYLCASSSENRGMETQYFGPGTRLLVL.

The chain has TRBV20-1 and TRBJ2-7, with TRBD1 matching over 9 bases. The CDR3 runs to 15 residues. Germline loops: CDR1 DFQATT, CDR2 SNEGSKA (reference sequence). Trimming cost V 2 bases and J 0 bases; bases outside gene matches: 5. This CDR3 is CSARPMTGGSYEQYV. CDR3 bases: TGCAGTGCTAGACCGATGACAGGGGGCTCCTACGAGCAGTACGTC.

V and J are TRBV29-1 and TRBJ1-1; TRBD1 is a possible D gene (5 bases). V was clipped by 4 bases and J by 5 bases, with 14 bases between them. The germline CDR1 and CDR2 sequences are SQVTM and ANQGSEA. The CDR3 has 13 amino acids. The CDR3, as DNA: TGCAGCGTTGTGAGGGGCCGGGAGACTGAAGCTTTCTTT. It translates to CSVVRGRETEAFF.

The rearrangement links TRBV28 to TRBJ2-4; 10 bases align to TRBD2. V lost 5 bases to trimming and J lost 1 base; unmatched junction nucleotides: 14. From germline, CDR1 is MDHEN and CDR2 SYDVKM. The CDR3 is 19 amino acids. The CDR3 bases are TGTGCCAGCAGTCGATTTTGGGCTAGCGGGAGATTGGCCAAAAACATTCAGTACTTC. Protein: CASSRFWASGRLAKNIQYF. Filled out from reference TRBV28 and TRBJ2-4, the complete variable domain reads DVKVTQSSRYLVKRTGEKVFLECVQDMDHENMFWYRQDPGLGLRLIYFSYDVKMKEKGDIPEGYSVSREKKERFSLILESASTNQTSMYLCASSRFWASGRLAKNIQYFGAGTRLSVL.

This sequence joins TRBV6-1 and TRBJ2-5; D call uncertain. CDR1 is MNHNS and CDR2 is SASEGT in the germline V gene. Trimming removed 5 bases at V and 4 bases at J, with 14 bases between. The CDR3 spans 14 residues. The CDR3 bases are TGTGCCAGCAGTCCCGGCCCCCTTCGAGAGACCCAGTACTTC. Encoded protein: CASSPGPLRETQYF.

This sequence joins TRBV23-1 and TRBJ2-7; D is uncertain. TRBV23-1 is marked as an open reading frame, function uncertain. Trimming stripped 0 bases from V and 2 bases from J, with 11 bases between. CDR3 size: 15 residues. CDR3 DNA sequence: TGCGCCAGCAGTCAATCGTGGGCAGAAACCTACGAGCAGTACTTC. This gives the protein CASSQSWAETYEQYF.

The rearrangement links TRBV11-3 to TRBJ2-1; TRBD1 is a possible D gene (5 bases). CDR1 is SGHNT, CDR2 YENEEA, per germline. The length of the CDR3 is 13 residues. The V gene lost 2 bases and the J gene lost 4 bases, with 6 bases spanning the gap. CDR3 amino acids: CASSLSGYNEQFF. CDR3 sequence (DNA): TGTGCCAGCAGCTTATCAGGGTACAATGAGCAGTTCTTC.

The rearrangement joins TRBV20-1 to TRBJ1-1; 7 positions agree with TRBD1. Germline V gene data show CDR1 as DFQATT and CDR2 as SNEGSKA (reference sequence). Losses at the gene ends were 2 bases for V and 5 bases for J; bases not matched to a gene: 8. This CDR3 comprises 14 residues. CDR3 bases: TGCAGTGCTAGAAGCACAGGGGCCGGGACTGAAGCTTTCTTT. It is translated as CSARSTGAGTEAFF.

The genes are TRBV28 and TRBJ2-5, with a possible D match to TRBD2 (6 bases). Trimming shortened V by 10 bases and J by 2 bases, and 20 bases separated the two germline ends. Germline CDR1 reads MDHEN; CDR2 reads SYDVKM. CDR3 length: 15 residues. This CDR3 reads CATGSQRALQETQYF. The CDR3 DNA reads TGTGCCACCGGGAGTCAGCGGGCCTTACAAGAGACCCAGTACTTC.

This chain connects TRBV30 to TRBJ2-3; the D is unclear. The CDR3 is 11 amino acids. Trimming removed 0 bases from V and 6 bases from J, with 4 bases in between. CDR1 is GTSNPN, CDR2 SVGIG, per germline (reference sequence). The CDR3 loop reads CAWSVEDTQYF. DNA of the CDR3: TGTGCCTGGAGTGTTGAGGATACGCAGTATTTT.

This clonotype was counted a single time. The V and J genes are TRBV30 and TRBJ1-2; D is perhaps TRBD1 (5 bases). Trimming took 5 bases from V and 12 from J, leaving 16 bases between them. The germline CDR1 and CDR2 sequences are GTSNPN and SVGIG (reference sequence). This CDR3 spans 11 amino acids. In DNA, the CDR3 is TGTGCCTGGGACAGAACACTTGCGCACACCTTC. This translates into CAWDRTLAHTF.